This TCR beta chain was sequenced in a study of blood T cell repertoires in COVID-19. Study overall: The United States, Italy and Spain supplied acute and convalescent COVID-19 samples. From T cells, B-cell-depleted T cells, or PBMCs came the material, which was cDNA or gDNA.

Original methodology: Estimation of nucleated cell counts was performed using reference gene primer amplification. Sequenced by immunoSEQ multiplex PCR; TCRdb stores in-frame clones only, minus some. D and trimming come from the DNA, and the V and J calls and clone size come from that table. The table includes around 450,000 clones, roughly 91% detected once. V lost 3 bases and J 12 bases, leaving 21 bases between the germline ends. The CDR3 spans 15 residues. Germline CDR1 is MGHRA and CDR2 is YSYEKL. The sequenced material came from peripheral blood. The rearrangement uses TRBV4-1 and TRBJ2-1, with D possibly being TRBD1 (6 bases). The sequence was obtained from a woman aged 25-40 years with acute or convalescent COVID-19. The CDR3 region has the DNA TGCGCCAGCAGCCACCTACCAGGGGTAGGGGTTAGGCAGTTCTTC. It yields the protein CASSHLPGVGVRQFF.